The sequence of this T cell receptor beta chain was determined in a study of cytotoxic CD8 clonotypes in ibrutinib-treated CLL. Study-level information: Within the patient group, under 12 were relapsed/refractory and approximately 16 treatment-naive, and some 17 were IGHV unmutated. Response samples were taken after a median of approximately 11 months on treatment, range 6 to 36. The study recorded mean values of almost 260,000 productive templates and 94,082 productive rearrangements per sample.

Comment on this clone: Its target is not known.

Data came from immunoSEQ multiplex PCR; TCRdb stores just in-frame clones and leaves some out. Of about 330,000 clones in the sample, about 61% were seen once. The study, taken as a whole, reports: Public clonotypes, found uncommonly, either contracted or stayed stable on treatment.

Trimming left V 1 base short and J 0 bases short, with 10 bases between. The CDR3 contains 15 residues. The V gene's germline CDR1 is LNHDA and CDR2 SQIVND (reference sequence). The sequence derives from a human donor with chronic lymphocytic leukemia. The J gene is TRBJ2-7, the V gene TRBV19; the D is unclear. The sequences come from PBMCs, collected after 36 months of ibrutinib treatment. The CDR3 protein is CASSIGLQHSYEQYF. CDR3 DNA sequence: TGTGCCAGTAGTATAGGGTTACAGCACTCCTACGAGCAGTACTTC.